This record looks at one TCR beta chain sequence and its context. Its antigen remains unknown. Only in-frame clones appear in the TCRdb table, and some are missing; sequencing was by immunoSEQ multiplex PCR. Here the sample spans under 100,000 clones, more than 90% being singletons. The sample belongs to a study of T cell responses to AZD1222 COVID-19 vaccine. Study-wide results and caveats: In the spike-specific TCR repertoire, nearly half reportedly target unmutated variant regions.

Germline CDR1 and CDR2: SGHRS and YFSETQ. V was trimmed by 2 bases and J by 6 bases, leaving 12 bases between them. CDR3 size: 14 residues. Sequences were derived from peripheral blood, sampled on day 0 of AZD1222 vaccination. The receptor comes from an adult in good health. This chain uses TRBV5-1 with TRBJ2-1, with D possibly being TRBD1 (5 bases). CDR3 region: CASSFVAGANEQFF. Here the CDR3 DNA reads TGCGCCAGCAGCTTTGTAGCTGGGGCCAATGAGCAGTTCTTC.